These T cell receptor beta chains were read from a single sample in a study of blood T cell repertoires in COVID-19. TCRdb's table, derived via immunoSEQ multiplex PCR, lists solely in-frame clones and lacks some. The sample includes 300,000 to 350,000 clones, around 80% of them seen just once. Material: peripheral blood. These receptors all stem from a man aged 30-40 years with active or convalescent COVID-19. Both conserved end residues are part of each CDR3.

V,CDR3
TRBV2,CASRPVRGYTF
TRBV6-5,CASRVSGGTDTQYF
TRBV6-2/TRBV6-3,CASSYSGGRGVGQPQHF
TRBV9,CASSVGTPSYEQYF
TRBV7-2,CASSMSLTGPNQPQHF
TRBV5-6,CASSRRDRGDRFF
TRBV25-1,CASRGLAEGRHEQYF
TRBV5-3,CARSFRGTQFYEQYF
TRBV10-3,CAIGSGRNSYEQYF
TRBV6-1,CASSDRGLAEGFF
TRBV10-3,CATRTSGGPNEQFF
TRBV7-2,CASSFARPNTGELFF
TRBV7-3,CASSLTSGGRGGSPLHF
TRBV25-1,CASSEGTGGGQPQHF
TRBV19,CASSIATGVGEKLFF
TRBV5-1,CASSRLKETQYF
TRBV24-1,CATSDFSRVGYNEQFF
TRBV5-4,CASSFSLGGRSNEKLFF
TRBV5-1,CASSYSPGLAAPGDTQYF
TRBV18,CASSPPGSPNPPYF
TRBV6-5,CASSYGGRAYEQYF
TRBV28,CASSFSLVYEQYF